This T cell receptor beta chain was sequenced for a study of PD-1 blockade in classical Hodgkin lymphoma. Trimming cost V 0 bases and J 4 bases; bases outside gene matches: 4. Germline V gene sequence: CDR1 SGHNT, CDR2 YYREEE (reference sequence). There are 15 residues in the CDR3. Details on this clone: What it binds is unknown.

General study findings and limits: By cycle point C4D1, TCR diversity had risen significantly in CD4+ cells (but not CD8+ cells). Compared with healthy donors, newly diagnosed patients reportedly showed lower baseline TCR diversity. Those patients who began receiving nivolumab less than 1 year after ASCT had lower diversity, and they were excluded.

Relapse was seen in all patients after autologous stem cell transplantation, and brentuximab vedotin exposure was variable. Using immunoSEQ multiplex PCR, the repertoire was profiled, and TCRdb retains in-frame clones only, with some absent. The repertoire holds approximately 14,000 clones, with around 84% as singletons. The receptor was isolated from a human donor with classical Hodgkin lymphoma. The chain combines TRBV5-4 with TRBJ1-2; 9 bases map to TRBD1. This specimen was peripheral blood mononuclear cells (PBMCs), taken at baseline. CDR3 sequence: CASSLGGQGPYGYTF. In DNA form, the CDR3 reads TGTGCCAGCAGCTTGGGCGGACAGGGGCCCTATGGCTACACCTTC.